This TCR beta chain was sequenced in a study of Ad26.COV2.S vaccination and SARS-CoV-2 variants. Study in general: By the intramuscular route, Ad26.COV2.S was given once, or twice 56 days apart. Whole-study results and caveats: Spike-specific TCR breadth in vaccine recipients exceeded that seen in placebo recipients.

This CDR3 contains 15 residues. The germline V gene has CDR1 SGHRS and CDR2 YFSETQ. V lost 0 bases to trimming and J lost 0 bases, with 7 bases between them. Comment on this clone: The antigen is not known.

Profiled with immunoSEQ multiplex PCR; TCRdb holds only in-frame clones, not every one. The sample carries some 340,000 clones, just over 85% recorded once. The sample's treatment: 15 to 20 received Ad26.COV2.S at low or high dose, single or two shots; a few received placebo; per-sample allocation not given. After the first vaccine or placebo injection, samples were drawn on day 63. The gene calls are TRBV5-1 and TRBJ2-1; D gene ambiguous. The sequencing here drew on peripheral blood, taken in a trial of Ad26.COV2.S vaccine versus placebo. The clonotype originates from a person between 18 and 65 years old who received the Ad26.COV2.S COVID-19 vaccine or a placebo. Written as DNA, the CDR3 is TGCGCCAGCAGCTTGGATCGGAGCTCCTACAATGAGCAGTTCTTC. It translates to CASSLDRSSYNEQFF.